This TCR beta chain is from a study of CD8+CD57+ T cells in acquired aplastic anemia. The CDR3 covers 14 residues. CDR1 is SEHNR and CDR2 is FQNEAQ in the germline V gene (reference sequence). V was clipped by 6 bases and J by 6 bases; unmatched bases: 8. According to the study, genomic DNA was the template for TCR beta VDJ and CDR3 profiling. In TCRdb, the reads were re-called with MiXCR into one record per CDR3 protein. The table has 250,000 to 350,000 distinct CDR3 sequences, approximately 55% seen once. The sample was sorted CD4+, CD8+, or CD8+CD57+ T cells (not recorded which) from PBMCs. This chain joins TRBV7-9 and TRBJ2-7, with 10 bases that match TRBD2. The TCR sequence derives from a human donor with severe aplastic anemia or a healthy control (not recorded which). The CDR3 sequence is CASSPAGGAIEQYF. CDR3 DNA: TGTGCCAGCAGTCCAGCGGGGGGGGCTATCGAGCAGTACTTC.